A selection of T cell receptor beta chains follows, all from one sample in a study of blood T cell repertoires in COVID-19. Some clones are missing from TCRdb's copy, which holds only in-frame ones; the method was immunoSEQ multiplex PCR. Of 200,000 to 250,000 clones in the sample, 86% were seen once. Material: peripheral blood. Receptors originate from a man between 60 and 70 years old with acute or convalescent COVID-19. CDR3s include the opening cysteine and the closing phenylalanine or tryptophan. D genes are given only for firm matches. The size of a clone is reported for some rows only, either as once, few or many, or as a class for expanded clones.

CDR3aa	CDR3nt	abundance	d_gene	j_gene	v_gene
CASSQEYRKVGHSPLHF	TGCGCCAGCAGCCAAGAGTACAGGAAAGTGGGGCATTCACCCCTCCACTTT	.	.	TRBJ1-6	TRBV4-3
CASSRLAGRQETQYF	TGCGCCAGCAGCCGACTAGCGGGGAGGCAAGAGACCCAGTACTTC	.	TRBD2	TRBJ2-5	TRBV5-1
CAWGRQGITGELFF	TGTGCCTGGGGGAGACAGGGGATAACCGGGGAGCTGTTTTTT	.	TRBD1	TRBJ2-2	TRBV30
CASSNGQGLSYEQYF	TGTGCCAGCAGCAACGGACAGGGCCTATCCTACGAGCAGTACTTC	once	TRBD1	TRBJ2-7	TRBV11-1
CSVQGARDTEAFF	TGCAGCGTCCAGGGGGCGCGGGACACTGAAGCTTTCTTT	once	TRBD1	TRBJ1-1	TRBV29-1
CATSDIGTSFYEQYF	TGTGCCACCAGTGATATTGGGACTAGCTTCTACGAGCAGTACTTC	.	TRBD2	TRBJ2-7	TRBV24-1
CASIPGPGLGMNTEAFF	TGTGCCAGTATCCCGGGGCCGGGACTGGGTATGAACACTGAAGCTTTCTTT	.	.	TRBJ1-1	TRBV19
CASSITDSNQPQHF	TGTGCCAGTAGTATAACAGATAGCAATCAGCCCCAGCATTTT	.	.	TRBJ1-5	TRBV19
CASSPPSDRGLDTQYF	TGTGCCAGCAGCCCGCCCTCCGACAGGGGTCTAGATACGCAGTATTTT	.	TRBD1	TRBJ2-3	TRBV7-9
CASSYSGTGELFF	TGTGCCAGCAGCTATAGCGGCACCGGGGAGCTGTTTTTT	.	.	TRBJ2-2	TRBV7-9
CAWSASRGQPQHF	TGTGCCTGGAGTGCGTCAAGGGGTCAGCCCCAGCATTTT	.	.	TRBJ1-5	TRBV30
CAISETSRGGGEQYF	TGTGCCATCAGTGAGACCTCCCGGGGAGGGGGCGAGCAGTACTTC	.	.	TRBJ2-7	TRBV10-3
CASSPPGGPQETQYF	TGTGCCAGCAGCCCCCCGGGAGGGCCCCAAGAGACCCAGTACTTC	.	TRBD2	TRBJ2-5	TRBV11-2
CASSLYRPGLAGDEQFF	TGTGCCAGCAGTTTATATCGGCCGGGACTAGCGGGAGATGAGCAGTTCTTC	.	TRBD2	TRBJ2-1	TRBV28
CASGLVPGEETQYF	TGTGCTAGTGGTTTAGTCCCAGGGGAAGAGACCCAGTACTTC	.	.	TRBJ2-5	TRBV12-5
CAWTWGEETQYF	TGTGCCTGGACCTGGGGGGAGGAGACCCAGTACTTC	once	.	TRBJ2-5	TRBV30
CASSEGGGNYGYTF	TGTGCCAGCAGTGAGGGAGGGGGAAACTATGGCTACACCTTC	few	.	TRBJ1-2	TRBV28
CASSTTGNNSPLHF	TGTGCCAGCAGCACCACAGGGAATAATTCACCCCTCCACTTT	once	.	TRBJ1-6	TRBV6-5
CASSQENYHYTDTQYF	TGTGCCAGCAGCCAAGAGAACTACCACTACACAGATACGCAGTATTTT	.	.	TRBJ2-3	TRBV3-1/TRBV3-2
CASGPTGAKETQYF	TGTGCCAGTGGCCCAACAGGCGCGAAGGAGACCCAGTACTTC	.	.	TRBJ2-5	TRBV19
CAWTPNVRETQYF	TGTGCCTGGACACCCAACGTTCGGGAGACCCAGTACTTC	.	.	TRBJ2-5	TRBV30
CASSIPTDTDTQYF	TGCGCCAGCAGCATCCCGACAGACACAGATACGCAGTATTTT	.	.	TRBJ2-3	TRBV5-1
CASSGRGTSDTDTQYF	TGTGCCAGCAGCGGACGCGGGACTAGCGACACAGATACGCAGTATTTT	.	TRBD2	TRBJ2-3	TRBV7-2
CASSSTSEETQYF	TGTGCCAGCAGCTCTACTAGCGAGGAGACCCAGTACTTC	.	TRBD2	TRBJ2-5	TRBV11-2
CASSDGQQETQYF	TGCGCCAGCAGTGATGGGCAGCAAGAGACCCAGTACTTC	.	.	TRBJ2-5	TRBV10-2
CASSITSGRTDTQYF	TGTGCCAGCAGCATTACTAGCGGGCGCACAGATACGCAGTATTTT	.	TRBD2	TRBJ2-3	TRBV7-3
CASSPTSVNTGELFF	TGTGCCAGCAGCCCGACTAGCGTGAACACCGGGGAGCTGTTTTTT	.	TRBD2	TRBJ2-2	TRBV7-3